These T cell receptor beta chains were read from a single sample in a study of shared clonotypes between healthy human individuals. Profiled with immunoSEQ multiplex PCR; TCRdb holds only in-frame clones, not every one. Found here are over 2 million clones, about 95% of them singletons; the top ten hold around 1.1%. The sequenced sample was naive CD8+ T cells sorted from blood. The receptors stem from a man between 18 and 29 years old in good health. Each CDR3 is given with its conserved first and last residue. D genes are given only for firm matches. Expanded clones get a size class; other rows say once, few or many, or leave the size out.

D	J	V	size	DNA	CDR3
.	TRBJ2-1	TRBV6-5	.	TGTGCCAGCAGTCAGGGCGGGGGCCGGAATGAGCAGTTCTTC	CASSQGGGRNEQFF
.	TRBJ1-1	TRBV27	.	TGTGCCAGCAGTTTTTGGGCTGGGAGCACTGAAGCTTTCTTT	CASSFWAGSTEAFF
TRBD1	TRBJ1-3	TRBV5-1	.	TGCGCCAGCAGCTCGGGACAGGGGGCAGACACCATATATTTT	CASSSGQGADTIYF
.	TRBJ2-7	TRBV12-5	once	TGTGCTAGTGGTTCCCTTGGGAGGGAGCAGTACTTC	CASGSLGREQYF
.	TRBJ1-3	TRBV9	once	TGTGCCAGCAGCCCGTTCGGAAACACCATATATTTT	CASSPFGNTIYF
.	TRBJ2-3	TRBV9	.	TGTGCCAGCGGGGATGGGGGCACAGATACGCAGTATTTT	CASGDGGTDTQYF
TRBD1	TRBJ2-7	TRBV7-9	.	TGTGCCAGCAGCTCGCCAACCGGGACAGGGGCAAAATACGAGCAGTACTTC	CASSSPTGTGAKYEQYF
.	TRBJ1-5	TRBV7-9	.	TGTGCCAGCAGCTCCCAGAATCAGCCCCAGCATTTT	CASSSQNQPQHF
TRBD1	TRBJ2-7	TRBV9	.	TGTGCCAGCAGCGCGCAACAGGGGTTTTATGGCGAGCAGTACTTC	CASSAQQGFYGEQYF
.	TRBJ2-5	TRBV25-1	.	TGTGCCGTATCCGAGACAGACAACCAAGAGACCCAGTACTTC	CAVSETDNQETQYF
TRBD2	TRBJ2-2	TRBV29-1	.	TGCAGCGTTTTAGCGGGGTCGAACACCGGGGAGCTGTTTTTT	CSVLAGSNTGELFF
.	TRBJ2-1	TRBV5-1	.	TGCGCCAGCAGCTTGGCAGGGGCCTACAATGAGCAGTTCTTC	CASSLAGAYNEQFF
TRBD2	TRBJ2-7	TRBV7-6	.	TGTGCCAGCAGCTACGAACCGGGAGGGCCCCACGAGCAGTACTTC	CASSYEPGGPHEQYF
TRBD1	TRBJ1-2	TRBV28	.	TGTGCCAGCAGCCCCTATTGGACAGGACACTTTAACTATGGCTACACCTTC	CASSPYWTGHFNYGYTF
.	TRBJ1-2	TRBV30	.	TGTGCCTGGAGTGAGGTCGGGGGCAGCTATGGCTACACCTTC	CAWSEVGGSYGYTF
.	TRBJ1-3	TRBV5-6	.	TGTGCCAGCAGCCCGTGGTTCACGAGCTCTGGAAACACCATATATTTT	CASSPWFTSSGNTIYF
.	TRBJ2-3	TRBV10-1	.	TGCGCCAGCAGTGATGGTGTGAAGAGCACAGATACGCAGTATTTT	CASSDGVKSTDTQYF
.	TRBJ2-7	TRBV18	.	TGTGCCAGCTCAACGGTTACCACCTACGAGCAGTACTTC	CASSTVTTYEQYF
.	TRBJ2-2	TRBV11-3	once	TGTGCCAGCAGCCCCGGGACGGTGAACACCGGGGAGCTGTTTTTT	CASSPGTVNTGELFF
.	TRBJ2-7	TRBV5-1	.	TGCGCCAGCAGCCGGTCGGACAGCTCCTACGAGCAGTACTTC	CASSRSDSSYEQYF
.	TRBJ2-7	TRBV27	.	TGTGCCAGCAGTCCCCGCCTCGAGGGATTCTCCTACGAGCAGTACTTC	CASSPRLEGFSYEQYF
.	TRBJ2-1	TRBV19	.	TGTGCCAGTAGTATAGATGGTTTCAATGAGCAGTTCTTC	CASSIDGFNEQFF
.	TRBJ2-1	TRBV7-9	once	TGTGCCAGCAGCTTAGCGCGGGGGCGGAGCTCCTACAATGAGCAGTTCTTC	CASSLARGRSSYNEQFF
TRBD1	TRBJ1-1	TRBV5-1	.	TGCGCCAGCAGCACCGGACAGGGGGGGACTGAAGCTTTCTTT	CASSTGQGGTEAFF
TRBD2	TRBJ2-5	TRBV4-1	.	TGCGCCAGCAGCCAAGATCACCTTGCGGGAGGGCAAGAGACCCAGTACTTC	CASSQDHLAGGQETQYF
.	TRBJ2-7	TRBV5-5	once	TGTGCCAGCAGCTTGGAGTGGTCGGCAGGGTGGCCCTACGAGCAGTACTTC	CASSLEWSAGWPYEQYF